The table lists the clone carrying this T cell receptor beta chain with a few counts. Its target is not known. This sample is drawn from a study of blood T cells in healthy people across ages. Study outcomes and limitations: Correlation between TCR beta diversity and naive T cell percentage was strong.

A J-beta primer mix and a sample-barcoded 5' primer were used in a second PCR of roughly 6 to 11 cycles. TCRdb ran MiXCR on the 5' RACE reads and lists one entry per CDR3 protein. Among 700,000 to 1,000,000 distinct CDR3 sequences, around two fifths were seen once, and the ten largest hold around 18%. This receptor was taken from a man aged 55 to 69 in good health. Input material: blood.

CDR3 nucleotides: TGTGCCAGCAGCCCCTCCGGGACTAGCGGGGGGAAGTTCTACAATGAGCAGTTCTTC. It is translated as CASSPSGTSGGKFYNEQFF. The V and J genes are TRBV9 and TRBJ2-1, with 15 bases lining up with TRBD2. V trimming: 4 bases; J trimming: 3 bases; junction bases outside the gene matches: 11. This CDR3 comprises 19 residues. Germline V gene lookup returns CDR1 SGDLS and CDR2 YYNGEE.